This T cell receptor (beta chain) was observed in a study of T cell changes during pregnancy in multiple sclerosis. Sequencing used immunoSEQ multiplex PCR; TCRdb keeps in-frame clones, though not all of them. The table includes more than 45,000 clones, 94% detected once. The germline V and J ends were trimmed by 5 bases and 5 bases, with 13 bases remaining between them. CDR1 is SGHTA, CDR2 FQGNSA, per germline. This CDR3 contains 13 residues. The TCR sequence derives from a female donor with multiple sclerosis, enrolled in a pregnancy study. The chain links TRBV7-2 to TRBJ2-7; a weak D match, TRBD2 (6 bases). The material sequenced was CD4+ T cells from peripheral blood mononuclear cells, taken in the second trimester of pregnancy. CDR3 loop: CASSPRTGDEQYF. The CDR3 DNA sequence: TGTGCCAGCAGCCCCCGGACGGGAGACGAGCAGTACTTC.